Below, one TCR beta chain is given with its context. Its specificity is not known. Germline-derived CDR1 and CDR2 are SGHRS and YFSETQ. V lost 7 bases and J 5 bases, leaving 21 bases between the germline ends. CDR3 size: 15 residues. This entry comes from a study of shared clonotypes between healthy human individuals. Sequenced by immunoSEQ multiplex PCR; TCRdb stores in-frame clones only, minus some. The sample has over a million clones; roughly 96% are singletons. Study outcomes and limitations: The rarefaction results pointed to incomplete sorted-subset sequencing despite large depth. Estimated clonotype richness was generally higher in naive than memory subsets. Blood alone was sampled, and tissue repertoires likely differ.

This sequence was found in a man aged 25-45 years in good health. This sequence joins TRBV5-1 and TRBJ2-5; D possibly matches TRBD1 or TRBD2 (5 bases each). Source material: naive CD4+ T cells sorted from blood. Regarding subset: CD45RA+ positively selected. Here the CDR3 DNA reads TGCGCCAGCGGAATCCAGAGGGGTCTGCAGGAGACCCAGTACTTC. This gives the protein CASGIQRGLQETQYF.